Below, 22 T cell receptor beta chains from the same sample are listed, as sequenced in a study of T-cell memory formation after mild COVID-19. TCRdb analysed the 5' RACE reads with MiXCR anew, one entry per CDR3 protein. The sample shows some 200,000 distinct CDR3 sequences, roughly 10% of them seen only once. The specimen was PBMCs or a T cell subset sorted from them (not recorded which). These receptors all stem from a man between 18 and 29 years old who had mild COVID-19 (a few samples of this study predate the infection). Cell type and time point are not known.

This clonotype was seen more than once but under ten times. The CDR3 coding sequence is TGTGCCAGCAGTTTTGAGGGAGGCTACGAGCAGTACGTC. This gives the protein CASSFEGGYEQYV. This chain links TRBV12-3 or TRBV12-4 with TRBJ2-7, with D tentatively TRBD2 (6 bases). The V gene lost 3 bases and the J gene lost 3 bases, with 9 bases spanning the gap. The CDR3 runs 13 residues.

This clonotype was seen many times. The chain carries TRBV7-2 and TRBJ2-1; TRBD2 matches at 11 bases. The CDR3 sequence is 13 residues long. Germline lookup yields CDR1 SGHTA and CDR2 FQGNSA. V shed 5 bases and J 7 bases; nucleotides not matched to a gene: 1. CDR3 in amino acids: CASSRTSGNEQFF. CDR3 nucleotide sequence: TGTGCCAGCAGCCGGACTAGCGGGAATGAGCAGTTCTTC.

The CDR3 DNA sequence: TGTGCCAGCAGTACGCTTGTCGCGGGGGGGGATACGCAGTATTTT. This encodes CASSTLVAGGDTQYF. V and J are TRBV7-2 and TRBJ2-3; 9 positions agree with TRBD2. V shed 6 bases, J shed 6 bases, and the junction held 10 bases outside the gene matches. This CDR3 is built from 15 residues. Germline lookup yields CDR1 SGHTA and CDR2 FQGNSA.

This clonotype was seen many times. The CDR3: CASSGAGLTDTQYF. The CDR3 DNA sequence: TGTGCCAGCAGCGGGGCGGGTCTCACAGATACGCAGTATTTT. The rearrangement joins TRBV7-9 to TRBJ2-3, with D tentatively TRBD1 or TRBD2 (5 bases each). The CDR3 runs to 14 residues. The V end lost 5 bases, the J end lost 2 bases, and 11 bases lay between the germline ends. CDR1 SEHNR and CDR2 FQNEAQ come from the germline V gene (reference sequence).

This clonotype was detected ten times or more. V gene TRBV29-1 combines with J gene TRBJ1-1, with unresolved D. Deletions cut 6 bases from V and 5 bases from J, with 7 bases between. This CDR3 region has 10 residues. Germline V gene data show CDR1 as SQVTM and CDR2 as ANQGSEA. DNA for the CDR3: TGCAGCGTGGTGGGGACTGAAGCTTTCTTT. This sequence encodes CSVVGTEAFF. The whole variable domain, filled in from reference TRBV29-1 and TRBJ1-1, reads SAVISQKPSRDICQRGTSLTIQCQVDSQVTMMFWYRQQPGQSLTLIATANQGSEATYESGFVIDKFPISRPNLTFSTLTVSNMSPEDSSIYLCSVVGTEAFFGQGTRLTVV.

This clonotype was recorded a few times. The chain couples TRBV9 to TRBJ2-5, with TRBD1 identical over 8 bases. V lost 3 bases to trimming and J lost 5 bases; unmatched junction nucleotides: 6. The CDR3 covers 14 residues. The germline V gene encodes CDR1 SGDLS and CDR2 YYNGEE. The CDR3 coding sequence is TGTGCCAGCAGCGGTAGACAGGGGTTGGAGACCCAGTACTTC. It translates to CASSGRQGLETQYF.

This clonotype was seen a handful of times. CDR3 sequence reads: CASSYGGGGGETQYF. In nucleotides, the CDR3 is TGTGCCAGCAGTTACGGTGGCGGGGGTGGAGAGACCCAGTACTTC. The genes are TRBV6-2 or TRBV6-3 and TRBJ2-5; 7 bases are a match to TRBD2. Germline CDR1 reads MNHEY; CDR2 reads SVGEGT. V shed 2 bases and J 4 bases; nucleotides not matched to a gene: 7. There are 15 residues in the CDR3.

V gene TRBV5-4 combines with J gene TRBJ1-2; no firm D call. This CDR3 region has 13 residues. V gave up 0 bases and J gave up 3 bases, with 6 bases separating them. Per germline, CDR1 SGHNT and CDR2 YYREEE (reference sequence). CDR3 DNA: TGTGCCAGCAGCTTGGACAGATACTATGGCTACACCTTC. This gives the protein CASSLDRYYGYTF.

The table lists this clonotype with many counts. The chain is built from TRBV20-1 and TRBJ1-5; 8 bases are shared with TRBD1. In germline, CDR1 is DFQATT, CDR2 SNEGSKA (reference sequence). V lost 6 bases and J lost 5; bases outside the gene matches: 12. The CDR3 spans 15 residues. CDR3: CSAETAGTGDQPQHF. CDR3 coding DNA: TGCAGTGCCGAGACCGCCGGGACAGGAGATCAGCCCCAGCATTTT.

This sequence joins TRBV2 and TRBJ1-1; D uncertain. There are 13 residues in the CDR3. Trimming cost V 4 bases and J 4 bases, with 10 bases left between them. Germline lookup yields CDR1 SNHLY and CDR2 FYNNEI. This CDR3 reads CASSVRESTEAFF. In nucleotides, the CDR3 is TGTGCCAGCAGTGTAAGGGAATCCACTGAAGCTTTCTTT.

In its sample, this clonotype was seen a few times. The gene calls are TRBV5-1 and TRBJ2-5; possibly TRBD2 for D (6 bases). The germline V and J ends were trimmed by 4 bases and 2 bases, with 12 bases remaining between them. This CDR3 region has 14 residues. Germline CDR1 reads SGHRS; CDR2 reads YFSETQ. The CDR3 DNA reads TGCGCCAGCAGCATATCCGGGACTCAAGAGACCCAGTACTTC. Residues: CASSISGTQETQYF.

The chain couples TRBV18 to TRBJ1-1, with TRBD1 as a possible D gene (5 bases). The CDR3 totals 15 residues. Trimming shortened V by 3 bases and J by 1 base, and 12 bases separated the two germline ends. In germline, CDR1 is KGHSH, CDR2 LQKENI. CDR3 sequence reads: CASSPPTVKNTEAFF. DNA of the CDR3: TGTGCCAGCTCACCGCCGACAGTGAAGAACACTGAAGCTTTCTTT.

V and J are TRBV6-5 and TRBJ2-1; TRBD2 matches 12 bases. With V trimmed by 6 bases and J by 10 bases, 10 bases remained unmatched. The CDR3 runs to 15 residues. The germline V gene has CDR1 MNHEY and CDR2 SVGAGI. The CDR3 DNA reads as TGTGCCAGCAGACGACTAGCGGGGGCCCTCAGGGAGCAGTTCTTC. Amino acid sequence: CASRRLAGALREQFF.

This clonotype was observed at least ten times. V is TRBV5-1 and J is TRBJ1-2; D gene ambiguous. The CDR3 totals 15 residues. The ends were cut back, 0 bases at V and 0 bases at J, with 9 bases in the middle. Germline CDR1 SGHRS, CDR2 YFSETQ. Here the CDR3 DNA reads TGCGCCAGCAGCTTGGGTCTAGGCCCTAACTATGGCTACACCTTC. Protein sequence: CASSLGLGPNYGYTF.

This clonotype appeared many times. This CDR3 is CASSYRGSGQPQHF. Written as DNA, the CDR3 is TGTGCCAGCAGTTACCGGGGAAGCGGCCAGCCCCAGCATTTT. The rearrangement joins TRBV6-6 to TRBJ1-5; D not resolved. The CDR3 loop spans 14 amino acids. Trimming pared 2 bases from V and 7 bases from J, leaving 12 bases between. Germline V gene data show CDR1 as MNHNY and CDR2 as SVGAGI (reference sequence).

The chain combines TRBV7-2 with TRBJ1-6; D not certain. Germline values: CDR1 SGHTA, CDR2 FQGNSA. V was cut by 1 base and J by 5 bases, with 9 bases left in between. The CDR3 runs 15 residues. CDR3 DNA sequence: TGTGCCAGCAGCTTAGGACGTTCCAATAATTCACCCCTCCACTTT. Translated, it gives CASSLGRSNNSPLHF.

This clonotype has more than one count but fewer than ten. The chain is built from TRBV2 and TRBJ1-5; maybe TRBD1 (6 bases). Germline V gene lookup returns CDR1 SNHLY and CDR2 FYNNEI. The CDR3 length is 14 residues. V shed 4 bases and J shed 8 bases, with 15 bases lying between them. CDR3 sequence (DNA): TGTGCCAGCAGTGGGCAAAGCGCAGGGGAGCCCCAGCATTTT. Amino acid sequence: CASSGQSAGEPQHF.

Many counts were recorded for this clonotype. V gene TRBV12-3 or TRBV12-4 combines with J gene TRBJ2-5; D gene unclear. Trimming pared 8 bases from V and 4 bases from J, leaving 11 bases between. The CDR3 is made up of 12 amino acids. The CDR3 DNA is TGTGCCAGCCTGAAGGAGACAGAGACCCAGTACTTC. Protein product: CASLKETETQYF.

Only a few counts were recorded for this clonotype. The chain joins TRBV5-1 to TRBJ1-4; 7 nucleotides agree with TRBD1. Germline assignment: CDR1 SGHRS and CDR2 YFSETQ. The CDR3 runs 14 residues. The junction had 5 bases not matched to a gene; V was cut back by 1 base and J by 8 bases. The CDR3 sequence is CASSLNRGEEKLFF. The CDR3 DNA sequence: TGCGCCAGCAGCTTGAACAGGGGCGAAGAAAAACTGTTTTTT.

This rearrangement joins TRBV7-2 to TRBJ2-3; 9 positions match TRBD1. The CDR3 has 16 amino acids. V shed 4 bases and J 0 bases; nucleotides not matched to a gene: 5. From germline, CDR1 is SGHTA and CDR2 FQGNSA. The CDR3 coding sequence is TGTGCCAGCAGCTCCGGGACAGGGATTAGCACAGATACGCAGTATTTT. It codes for CASSSGTGISTDTQYF.

The chain uses TRBV20-1 and TRBJ1-1; tentative D call: TRBD1 (6 bases). Germline V lookup: CDR1 DFQATT, CDR2 SNEGSKA (reference sequence). V lost 5 bases, J lost 4 bases, and 17 bases lay in between. The CDR3 extends over 14 amino acids. CDR3 in amino acids: CSAEAGQRATEAFF. As DNA, the CDR3 is TGCAGTGCTGAAGCTGGACAGCGGGCCACTGAAGCTTTCTTT.

This rearrangement joins TRBV6-5 to TRBJ2-6, with D perhaps matching TRBD1 (5 bases). V lost 6 bases and J lost 0, with 21 bases in between. From germline, CDR1 is MNHEY and CDR2 SVGAGI. This CDR3 has 19 amino acids. CDR3 bases: TGTGCCAGCAGAACCTGGACAAGGCCTGATCCCTCTGGGGCCAACGTCCTGACTTTC. Translating it yields CASRTWTRPDPSGANVLTF.